This TCR beta chain derives from a study of blood T cell repertoires in COVID-19. Study background: Samples representing acute and convalescent COVID-19 were sourced from the United States, Italy and Spain. PBMCs, B-cell-depleted T cells, or T cells provided the cDNA or gDNA that made up the material.

Authors' processing steps: Estimated nucleated cell counts came from reference gene primer amplification. TCRdb keeps only in-frame clones here, not all; method: immunoSEQ multiplex PCR. V and J calls and clone size are given by that table; D and trimming were obtained from the DNA. The sample gives hundreds of thousands of clones, 86% of which show up once; approximately 1.5% is in the top ten. Trimming cost V 1 base and J 5 bases, with 11 bases left between them. The CDR3 contains 14 residues. Germline CDR1 LGHDT, CDR2 YNNKEL (reference sequence). The chain links TRBV3-1 (or the pseudogene TRBV3-2) to TRBJ1-2; no firm D call. The sample was peripheral blood. The clonotype comes from a woman in her 30s with active or convalescent COVID-19. CDR3 bases: TGTGCCAGCAGCCAAGCCGGGAGGGCTTATGGCTACACCTTC. Translated, it gives CASSQAGRAYGYTF.